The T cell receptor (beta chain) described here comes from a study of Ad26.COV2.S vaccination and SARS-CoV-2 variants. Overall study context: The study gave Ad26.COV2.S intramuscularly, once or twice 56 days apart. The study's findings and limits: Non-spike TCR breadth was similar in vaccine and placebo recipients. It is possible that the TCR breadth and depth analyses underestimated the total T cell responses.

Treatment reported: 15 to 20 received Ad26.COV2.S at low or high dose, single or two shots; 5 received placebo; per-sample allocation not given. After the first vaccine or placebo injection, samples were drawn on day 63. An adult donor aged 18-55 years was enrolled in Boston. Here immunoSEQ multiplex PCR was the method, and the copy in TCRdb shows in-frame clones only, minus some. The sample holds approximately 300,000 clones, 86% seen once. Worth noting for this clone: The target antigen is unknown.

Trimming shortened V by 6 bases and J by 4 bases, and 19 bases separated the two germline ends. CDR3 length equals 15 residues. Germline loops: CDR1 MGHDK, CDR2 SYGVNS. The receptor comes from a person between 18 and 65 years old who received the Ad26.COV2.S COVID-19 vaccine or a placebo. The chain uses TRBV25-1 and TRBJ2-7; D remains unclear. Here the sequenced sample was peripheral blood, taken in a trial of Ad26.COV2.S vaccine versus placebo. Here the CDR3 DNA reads TGTGCCAGCAGCGCTACTGCGCAATTGGGGTACGAGCAGTACTTC. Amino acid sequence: CASSATAQLGYEQYF.